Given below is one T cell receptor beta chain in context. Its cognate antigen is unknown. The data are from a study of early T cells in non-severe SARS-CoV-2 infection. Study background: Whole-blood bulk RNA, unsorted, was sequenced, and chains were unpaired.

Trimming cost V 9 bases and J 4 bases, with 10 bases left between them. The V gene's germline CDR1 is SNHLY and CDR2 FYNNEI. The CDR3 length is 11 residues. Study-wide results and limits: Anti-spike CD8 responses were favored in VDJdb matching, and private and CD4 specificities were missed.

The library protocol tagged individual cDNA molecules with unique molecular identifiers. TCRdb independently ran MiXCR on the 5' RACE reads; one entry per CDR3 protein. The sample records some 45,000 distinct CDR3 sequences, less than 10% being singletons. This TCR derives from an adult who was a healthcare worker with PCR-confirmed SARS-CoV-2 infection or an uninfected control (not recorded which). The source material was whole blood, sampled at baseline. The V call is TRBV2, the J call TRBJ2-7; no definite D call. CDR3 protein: CASTVAYEQYF. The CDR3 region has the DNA TGTGCCAGTACTGTCGCTTACGAGCAGTACTTC. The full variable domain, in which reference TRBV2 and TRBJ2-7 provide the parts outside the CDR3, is EPEVTQTPSHQVTQMGQEVILRCVPISNHLYFYWYRQILGQKVEFLVSFYNNEISEKSEIFDDQFSVERPDGSNFTLKIRSTKLEDSAMYFCASTVAYEQYFGPGTRLTVT.